This T cell receptor beta chain was identified in a study of shared clonotypes between healthy human individuals. With V trimmed by 0 bases and J by 3 bases, 4 bases remained unmatched. CDR3 length: 17 residues. Germline values: CDR1 SGHVS, CDR2 FQNEAQ. General study results and limits: The researchers took only blood, and tissue repertoires probably look different. Rarefaction revealed incomplete sorted-subset sequencing despite large depth. Sequencing depth was a factor that was expected to affect clonotype sharing among donors.

Of note for this clone: What it binds is not known.

Sorted-subset replicate PCR reactions were performed with 200 ng DNA, corresponding to about 30,000 T cell genomes. Some clones are missing from TCRdb's copy, which holds only in-frame ones; the method was immunoSEQ multiplex PCR. The sample has 550,000 to 800,000 clones; 90% are singletons. Source material: memory CD8+ T cells from PBMCs. Subset described: CD45RO+ cells pooled with CCR7-negative TemRA cells. This clonotype was obtained from a man in his late teens or twenties in good health. Some clones in this sample may be carry-over from other donors' samples. V gene TRBV7-8 combines with J gene TRBJ2-5; TRBD2 agrees at 13 bases. CDR3 protein: CASSLAGGLAGKETQYF. The CDR3 nucleotides are TGTGCCAGCAGCTTAGCGGGGGGACTAGCGGGAAAAGAGACCCAGTACTTC.